Reported below is one TCR beta chain. Its antigen is unknown. No clone much larger than this one lies a single base away; base qualities are absent. The same CDR3 can be traced to other DNA sequences in this sample. In Seattle, one collaborating source enrolled patients while the infection was active and tracked those patients longitudinally over the course of disease. The collaborating institutions used their own protocols to collect whole blood in K2EDTA tubes. For TCRbeta analysis, collaborator samples were shipped as frozen whole blood, as isolated PBMCs, or as DNA extracted from either sample type. The data were taken from a study of blood T cell repertoires in COVID-19 (dated by TCRdb to the early 2020s). For context, the study as a whole: Samples covering the acute and convalescent phases of COVID-19 were provided by collaborators in the United States, Italy and Spain. The material from the prospective study consisted of cDNA or gDNA derived from T cells, B-cell-depleted T cells, or PBMCs. The dataset comprised deeply sampled blood TCRbeta repertoires from subjects exposed to, actively infected with, or recovered from COVID-19. The repertoires were released in a freely available public database intended as a resource for research on the immune response to SARS-CoV-2. Samples came from the ongoing ImmuneRACE study (first 160 participants) plus 1,254 subjects from 6 global collaborators. A de-identified subject ID, COVID-19 status, age in years and sex were almost always included in the sample metadata. Where HLA class I and class II types were available, the types were taken from metadata supplied by the sample provider, not from assay-based typing. Points the paper makes about the study in general: The quantity of clinical and demographic metadata differed by source and by participant and was supplied without curation.

TCRbeta CDR3 regions were amplified from genomic DNA using the immunoSEQ Assay, a bias-controlled multiplex PCR. Per the source publication's procedure: Within the assay, amplification of reference gene primers was used to estimate how many nucleated cells each sample contained. Sequence reads were collapsed and filtered to measure the absolute abundance of every unique TCRbeta CDR3 rearrangement. For each sample, productive Simpson clonality was calculated as the square root of Simpson's diversity index over productive rearrangements. Held by TCRdb, this immuneACCESS table contains in-frame sequences only and omits some clones. Under half of the omission traces to an unresolved V gene where checked; the cause of the rest is unknown. V and J calls and clone size are given by that table; D and trimming were obtained from the DNA. Counted in this sample were around 50,000 clones; 82% of them appeared once. The ten largest clones represent about 9.9% of the sample.

Material: peripheral blood. The source of this sequence is an elderly man with COVID-19, enrolled during active disease.

The CDR3 has the sequence CASSLRTGGSNEKLFF. The sequence in DNA is TGTGCCAGCAGCTTACGGACAGGGGGCTCTAATGAAAAACTGTTTTTT. Recombination linked TRBV11-2 to TRBJ1-4, with 11 bases in between that match TRBD1. The germline V gene provides CDR1 SGHAT and CDR2 FQNNGV. The CDR3 contains 16 residues, cysteine and phenylalanine counted. Just CDR3 DNA is preserved here, 48 bases in frame from base 1. Compared with germline, V lacks 2 bases and J lacks 3 bases; bases without a gene match: 2.